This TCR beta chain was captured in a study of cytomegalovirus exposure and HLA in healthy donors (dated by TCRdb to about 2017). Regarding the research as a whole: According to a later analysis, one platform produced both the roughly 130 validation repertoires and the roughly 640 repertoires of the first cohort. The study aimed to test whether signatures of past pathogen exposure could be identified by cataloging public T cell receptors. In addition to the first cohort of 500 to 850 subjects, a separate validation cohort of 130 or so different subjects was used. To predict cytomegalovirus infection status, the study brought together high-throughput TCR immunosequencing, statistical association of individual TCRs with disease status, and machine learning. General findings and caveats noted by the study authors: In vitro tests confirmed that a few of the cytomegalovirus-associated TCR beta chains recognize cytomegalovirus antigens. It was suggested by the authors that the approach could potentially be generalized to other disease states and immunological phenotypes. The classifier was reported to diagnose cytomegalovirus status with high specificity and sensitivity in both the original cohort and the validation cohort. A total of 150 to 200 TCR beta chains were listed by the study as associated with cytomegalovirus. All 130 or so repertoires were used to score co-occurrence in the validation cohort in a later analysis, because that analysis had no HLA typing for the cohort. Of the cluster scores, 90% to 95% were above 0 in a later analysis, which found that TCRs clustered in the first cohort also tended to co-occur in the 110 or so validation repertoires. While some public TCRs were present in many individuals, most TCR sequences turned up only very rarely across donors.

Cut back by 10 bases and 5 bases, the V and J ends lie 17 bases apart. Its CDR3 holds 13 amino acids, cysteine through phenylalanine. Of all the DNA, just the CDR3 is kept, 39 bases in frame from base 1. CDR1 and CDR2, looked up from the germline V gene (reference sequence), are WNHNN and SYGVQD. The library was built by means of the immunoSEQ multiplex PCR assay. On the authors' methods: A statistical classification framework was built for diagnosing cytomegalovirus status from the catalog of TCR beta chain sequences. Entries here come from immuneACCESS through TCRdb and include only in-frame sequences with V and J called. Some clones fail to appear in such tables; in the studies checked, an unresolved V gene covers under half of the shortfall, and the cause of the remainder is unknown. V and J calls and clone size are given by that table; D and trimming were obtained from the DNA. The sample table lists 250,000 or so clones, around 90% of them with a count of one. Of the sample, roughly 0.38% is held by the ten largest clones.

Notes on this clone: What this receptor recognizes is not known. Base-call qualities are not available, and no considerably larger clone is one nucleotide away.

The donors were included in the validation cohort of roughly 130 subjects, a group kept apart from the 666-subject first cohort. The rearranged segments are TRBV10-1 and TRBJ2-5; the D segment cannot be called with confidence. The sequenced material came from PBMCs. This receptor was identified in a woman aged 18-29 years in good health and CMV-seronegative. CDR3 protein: CANWPGLCETQYF. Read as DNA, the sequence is TGCGCCAATTGGCCCGGGTTATGCGAGACCCAGTACTTC.